This T cell receptor beta chain derives from a study of blood T cell repertoires in COVID-19. As for the study in general: Sources were T cells, B-cell-depleted T cells, or PBMCs; the material itself was cDNA or gDNA.

Measured with immunoSEQ multiplex PCR; TCRdb has only the in-frame clones, and not every one. The table lists 200,000 to 250,000 clones, 84% of them singletons. Germline CDR1 reads SGDLS; CDR2 reads YYNGEE. Trimming pared 2 bases from V and 5 bases from J, leaving 11 bases between. CDR3 length: 14 residues. The genes are TRBV9 and TRBJ1-5, with no clear D. The TCR comes from a man in his fifties with acute or convalescent COVID-19. Sample: peripheral blood. In nucleotides, the CDR3 is TGTGCCAGCAGCGTGGATGCGGTGGATCAGCCCCAGCATTTT. Its translation is CASSVDAVDQPQHF.